This T cell receptor (beta chain) was found in a study of T cells in Graves' hyperthyroidism and ophthalmopathy. Study background: The authors collected peripheral blood at initial diagnosis, before any treatment.

TCR beta CDR3 regions were amplified from RNA transcripts. When the TCR CDR3 underwent first-round RT-PCR, the HTBI primer set was used. TCRdb fed the multiplex PCR reads into MiXCR, producing one record per CDR3 protein. The sample gives more than 300,000 distinct CDR3 sequences, 18% of which show up once; around two fifths is in the top ten. The V gene lost 1 base and the J gene lost 2 bases, with 7 bases spanning the gap. The CDR3 has 14 residues. CDR1 and CDR2 from the germline V gene are MNHEY and SMNVEV (reference sequence). This TCR came from a man younger than 35 with Graves' ophthalmopathy. The rearrangement uses TRBV27 and TRBJ2-3; no clear D. Sequenced: blood. As DNA, the CDR3 is TGTGCCAGCAGTTTATTGCCCAACACAGATACGCAGTATTTT. It codes for CASSLLPNTDTQYF.